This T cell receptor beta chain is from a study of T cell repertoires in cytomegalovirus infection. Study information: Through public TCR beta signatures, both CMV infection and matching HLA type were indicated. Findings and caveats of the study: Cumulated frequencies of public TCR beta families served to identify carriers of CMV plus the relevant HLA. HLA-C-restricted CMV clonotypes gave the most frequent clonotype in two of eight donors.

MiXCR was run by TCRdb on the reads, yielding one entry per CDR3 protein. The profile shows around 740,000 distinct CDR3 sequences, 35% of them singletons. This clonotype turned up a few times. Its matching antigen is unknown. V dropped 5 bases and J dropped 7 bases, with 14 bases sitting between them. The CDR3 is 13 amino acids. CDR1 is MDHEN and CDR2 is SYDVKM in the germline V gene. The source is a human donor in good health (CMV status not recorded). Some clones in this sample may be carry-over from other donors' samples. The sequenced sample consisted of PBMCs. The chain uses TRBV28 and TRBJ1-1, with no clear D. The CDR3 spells CASSPSIVSEAFF. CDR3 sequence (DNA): TGTGCCAGCAGTCCGAGTATTGTAAGTGAAGCTTTCTTT.